This TCR beta chain came from a study of cytomegalovirus exposure and HLA in healthy donors. Primers: 60 Vbeta forward and 13 Jbeta reverse. Data came from immunoSEQ multiplex PCR; TCRdb stores just in-frame clones and leaves some out. The repertoire holds some 130,000 clones, with just under 80% as singletons. This clone was picked up a small number of times. Healthy bone marrow donors made up the donors. Germline V gene sequence: CDR1 GTSNPN, CDR2 SVGIG (reference sequence). With 2 bases removed from V and 1 base from J, the gap between germline ends came to 8 bases. This CDR3 region has 13 residues.

The sample was PBMCs. This sequence originates from a woman aged 40 to 55 in good health and CMV-seronegative. The chain links TRBV30 to TRBJ1-1; no firm D call. The CDR3 nucleotides are TGTGCCTGGAGTTCTGGGAGGAACACTGAAGCTTTCTTT. Translating gives CAWSSGRNTEAFF.